The clone carrying this T cell receptor (beta chain) was seen a few times. Its antigen is as yet unknown. J gave up 3 bases and V 0 bases, and 2 bases lay outside the gene matches. Germline CDR1 reads SGHNT; CDR2 reads YYREEE (reference sequence). The CDR3 covers 15 residues. These data are taken from a study of cytomegalovirus exposure and HLA in healthy donors. The study, taken as a whole, reports: The investigators catalogued 150 to 200 TCR beta chains as cytomegalovirus-associated. The productive fraction for most TCR beta V segments was about 87% or about 30% in an earlier analysis. A later analysis linked 15,000 to 20,000 TCR beta sequences to HLA alleles at 0.05 false discovery rate.

Every donor was a healthy person donating bone marrow. Both 60 Vbeta primers and 13 Jbeta primers went into the PCR. The assay was immunoSEQ multiplex PCR, and TCRdb's table has in-frame clones only and misses some. This sample has some 180,000 clones; about 9% occur once, and the top ten carry 1% to 1.5%. The rearrangement uses TRBV5-4 and TRBJ1-3, with 8 bases identical to TRBD1. The sample consisted of PBMCs. The TCR originated in a woman aged 25-40 years in good health and CMV-seropositive. CDR3 nucleotide sequence: TGTGCCAGCAGCTTGGGCAGGGGGCGTGGAAACACCATATATTTT. Encoded protein: CASSLGRGRGNTIYF.